A selection of T cell receptor beta chains follows, all from one sample in a study of cytomegalovirus exposure and HLA in healthy donors. Repertoires were generated with immunoSEQ multiplex PCR, while TCRdb's copy carries only in-frame clones and drops some. The clone table shows 35,000 to 45,000 clones, with the ten largest holding about 8%. Sequencing input: PBMCs. These receptor sequences come from a male donor in good health and CMV-seronegative. CDR3s include the opening cysteine and the closing phenylalanine or tryptophan. The D gene is left open where the match is weak. Clone size, where shown, is once, few, many, or a class for clones that have expanded.

abundance: NA; j_gene: TRBJ2-6; v_gene: TRBV19; d_gene: NA; CDR3nt: TGTGGGACGAGGGGGGGCTCGGGCGGGGCCAACGTCCTGACTTTC; CDR3aa: CGTRGGSGGANVLTF
abundance: NA; j_gene: TRBJ1-5; v_gene: TRBV6-9; d_gene: NA; CDR3nt: TGTGCCAGCAGTTATTCGGGCCCATCTAGCAATCAGCCCCAGCATTTT; CDR3aa: CASSYSGPSSNQPQHF
abundance: NA; j_gene: TRBJ2-3; v_gene: TRBV18; d_gene: TRBD1; CDR3nt: TGTGCCAGCTCACCACCGAGGGGGCTGAAGGATACGCAGTATTTT; CDR3aa: CASSPPRGLKDTQYF
abundance: NA; j_gene: TRBJ1-4; v_gene: TRBV5-1; d_gene: TRBD1; CDR3nt: TGCGCCAGCAGCGGGTCCGGGACAGGGGCAGAAAAACTGTTTTTT; CDR3aa: CASSGSGTGAEKLFF
abundance: NA; j_gene: TRBJ1-5; v_gene: TRBV21-1; d_gene: NA; CDR3nt: TGTGCCAGCAGCAAAACTTATCCCCAGCATTTT; CDR3aa: CASSKTYPQHF
abundance: NA; j_gene: TRBJ2-2; v_gene: TRBV5-1; d_gene: TRBD2; CDR3nt: TGCGCCAGTGGACTAGCGGGAGTGGGCACCGGGGAGCTGTTTTTT; CDR3aa: CASGLAGVGTGELFF
abundance: NA; j_gene: TRBJ2-1; v_gene: TRBV19; d_gene: TRBD2; CDR3nt: TGTGCCAGCACTAGCGGGAGCCCCACCGACAATGAGCAGTTCTTC; CDR3aa: CASTSGSPTDNEQFF
abundance: NA; j_gene: TRBJ2-1; v_gene: TRBV5-1; d_gene: NA; CDR3nt: TGCGCCAGCAGTGCGGGTTCAGACAATGAGCAGTTCTTC; CDR3aa: CASSAGSDNEQFF
abundance: NA; j_gene: TRBJ2-1; v_gene: TRBV19; d_gene: NA; CDR3nt: TGTGCCAGTAGTATGGGGCGGGAAGGTAATGAGCAGTTCTTC; CDR3aa: CASSMGREGNEQFF
abundance: NA; j_gene: TRBJ2-2; v_gene: TRBV6-1; d_gene: NA; CDR3nt: TGTGCCAGCAGTGAAAAGGTGGGGGGCACCGGGGAGCTGTTTTTT; CDR3aa: CASSEKVGGTGELFF
abundance: NA; j_gene: TRBJ2-7; v_gene: TRBV7-3; d_gene: NA; CDR3nt: TGTGCCAGCAGCTTACAAGGAGGGAGGAGGTACGAGCAGTACTTC; CDR3aa: CASSLQGGRRYEQYF
abundance: NA; j_gene: TRBJ1-2; v_gene: TRBV6-1; d_gene: TRBD1; CDR3nt: TGTGCCAGCAGCGAACCATTACGGGACAGGTCTAACTATGGCTACACCTTC; CDR3aa: CASSEPLRDRSNYGYTF
abundance: NA; j_gene: TRBJ2-1; v_gene: TRBV7-3; d_gene: TRBD2; CDR3nt: TGTGCCAGCAGCTTAGAACTGACTAGCGGGAGGCCTTCCGACAATGAGCAGTTCTTC; CDR3aa: CASSLELTSGRPSDNEQFF
abundance: NA; j_gene: TRBJ2-2; v_gene: TRBV10-2; d_gene: NA; CDR3nt: TGCGCCAGCAGTGTGGACAGTCCAACCGGGGAGCTGTTTTTT; CDR3aa: CASSVDSPTGELFF
abundance: NA; j_gene: TRBJ2-1; v_gene: TRBV27; d_gene: TRBD2; CDR3nt: TGTGCCAGCAGTCAAACGGCCCCGAGCGGGAGCGGTGGTGAGCAGTTCTTC; CDR3aa: CASSQTAPSGSGGEQFF
abundance: NA; j_gene: TRBJ1-3; v_gene: TRBV4-1; d_gene: TRBD1; CDR3nt: TGCGCCAGCAGCCAGCGATACAGGGGATTGTTGTATGAAAACACCATATATTTT; CDR3aa: CASSQRYRGLLYENTIYF
abundance: NA; j_gene: TRBJ2-5; v_gene: TRBV7-2; d_gene: NA; CDR3nt: TGTGCCAGCAGCTTTACTAGACAAGAGACCCAGTACTTC; CDR3aa: CASSFTRQETQYF
abundance: NA; j_gene: TRBJ2-7; v_gene: TRBV15; d_gene: TRBD2; CDR3nt: TGTGCCACCAGCAGAGATTATGGGACTAGCGGCTACGAGCAGTACTTC; CDR3aa: CATSRDYGTSGYEQYF
abundance: NA; j_gene: TRBJ2-7; v_gene: TRBV5-6; d_gene: TRBD2; CDR3nt: TGTGCCAGCAGCTTAGGCGGGAGGGTCTACGAGCAGTACTTC; CDR3aa: CASSLGGRVYEQYF
abundance: NA; j_gene: TRBJ1-5; v_gene: TRBV11-2; d_gene: TRBD1; CDR3nt: TGTGCCAGCAGCGCCGGGACAGGGTCTCGCCAGCCCCAGCATTTT; CDR3aa: CASSAGTGSRQPQHF
abundance: NA; j_gene: TRBJ1-4; v_gene: TRBV7-8; d_gene: NA; CDR3nt: TGTGCCAGCAGCTTAGGGAGAAGAACTAATGAAAAACTGTTTTTT; CDR3aa: CASSLGRRTNEKLFF
abundance: NA; j_gene: TRBJ2-1; v_gene: TRBV4-1; d_gene: TRBD2; CDR3nt: TGCGCCAGCAGCCAAGAGGCCGGGAGGCCCTACAATGAGCAGTTCTTC; CDR3aa: CASSQEAGRPYNEQFF
abundance: NA; j_gene: TRBJ2-2; v_gene: TRBV27; d_gene: NA; CDR3nt: TGTGCCAGCAGTAGGCAGAGACAGGCGAACACCGGGGAGCTGTTTTTT; CDR3aa: CASSRQRQANTGELFF
abundance: NA; j_gene: TRBJ2-5; v_gene: TRBV7-2; d_gene: TRBD2; CDR3nt: TGTGCCAGTTTTGAGCGGGATGGCGAGACCCAGTACTTC; CDR3aa: CASFERDGETQYF
abundance: NA; j_gene: TRBJ2-1; v_gene: TRBV7-3; d_gene: TRBD2; CDR3nt: TGTGCCAGCAGCCCCGCGGGAGGAACCCGGGAGCAGTTCTTC; CDR3aa: CASSPAGGTREQFF
abundance: NA; j_gene: TRBJ1-4; v_gene: TRBV2; d_gene: TRBD1; CDR3nt: TGTGCCAGCAGCCATTTGATTGGGACAGGGGTTCCCACTAATGAAAAACTGTTTTTT; CDR3aa: CASSHLIGTGVPTNEKLFF
abundance: NA; j_gene: TRBJ1-2; v_gene: TRBV19; d_gene: TRBD1; CDR3nt: TGTGCCAGTAATGACCCGACAGGGGAAATTGACTATGGCTACACCTTC; CDR3aa: CASNDPTGEIDYGYTF
abundance: NA; j_gene: TRBJ2-1; v_gene: TRBV4-1; d_gene: TRBD2; CDR3nt: TGCGCCAGCAGCCAAGCCGGACTAGCGGGGAGCTCCTACAATGAGCAGTTCTTC; CDR3aa: CASSQAGLAGSSYNEQFF
abundance: NA; j_gene: TRBJ2-7; v_gene: TRBV13; d_gene: NA; CDR3nt: TGTGCCAGCAGCTTCGGACGGGGGGCCTCCTACGAGCAGTACTTC; CDR3aa: CASSFGRGASYEQYF
abundance: NA; j_gene: TRBJ2-1; v_gene: TRBV28; d_gene: TRBD2; CDR3nt: TGTGCCAGCAGATGGAGCGGGATTAATGAGCAGTTCTTC; CDR3aa: CASRWSGINEQFF
abundance: NA; j_gene: TRBJ2-1; v_gene: TRBV5-4; d_gene: TRBD1; CDR3nt: TGTGCCAGCAGCTTGGGGAGGGACAGGGGCAACAATGAGCAGTTCTTC; CDR3aa: CASSLGRDRGNNEQFF
abundance: NA; j_gene: TRBJ1-5; v_gene: TRBV7-9; d_gene: NA; CDR3nt: TGTGCCAGCAGCTTAGCGCAGGGCCAGCCCCAGCATTTT; CDR3aa: CASSLAQGQPQHF
abundance: NA; j_gene: TRBJ1-2; v_gene: TRBV9; d_gene: TRBD1; CDR3nt: TGTGCCAGCAGCGAGACAGGGGAGTATGGCTACACCTTC; CDR3aa: CASSETGEYGYTF
abundance: NA; j_gene: TRBJ1-1; v_gene: TRBV6-5; d_gene: NA; CDR3nt: TGTGCCAGCAGTTATTACAGCGGGAACACTGAAGCTTTCTTT; CDR3aa: CASSYYSGNTEAFF
abundance: NA; j_gene: TRBJ2-1; v_gene: TRBV5-1; d_gene: NA; CDR3nt: TGCGCCAGCAGTTCCTCGGGAGCCGGCCCCAATGAGCAGTTCTTC; CDR3aa: CASSSSGAGPNEQFF
abundance: NA; j_gene: TRBJ2-2; v_gene: TRBV7-9; d_gene: NA; CDR3nt: TGTGCCAGCAGCCCGGTGGTGCGCACCGGGGAGCTGTTTTTT; CDR3aa: CASSPVVRTGELFF
abundance: NA; j_gene: TRBJ2-7; v_gene: TRBV15; d_gene: NA; CDR3nt: TGTGCCACCTCGGACGGGACCTACGAGCAGTACTTC; CDR3aa: CATSDGTYEQYF
abundance: medium-sized; j_gene: TRBJ1-1; v_gene: TRBV9; d_gene: NA; CDR3nt: TGTGCCAGCAGCGTGCACGGGAACCAACTTGAAGCTTTCTTT; CDR3aa: CASSVHGNQLEAFF
abundance: NA; j_gene: TRBJ1-1; v_gene: TRBV28; d_gene: NA; CDR3nt: TGTGCCAGCAGTGCCGTCCAGGTGAACACTGAAGCTTTCTTT; CDR3aa: CASSAVQVNTEAFF